The 32 T cell receptor beta chains in this list originate from one sample, sequenced in a study of OX40 agonist ivuxolimab in advanced cancers. The table came from immunoSEQ multiplex PCR; TCRdb's copy has only in-frame clones and leaves some out. The sample shows 99,000 or so clones, about 92% of them seen only once. This sample comprised CD4+ or CD8+ T cells sorted from blood, obtained in a trial of the OX40 agonist ivuxolimab. The receptors were sampled from an adult with an advanced solid tumor such as melanoma, head and neck, liver or kidney cancer.

J is TRBJ2-7 and V is TRBV28, with D perhaps TRBD1 (7 bases). V shed 10 bases and J shed 0 bases, with 28 bases lying between them. There are 18 residues in the CDR3. Germline V gene data show CDR1 as MDHEN and CDR2 as SYDVKM. The CDR3 DNA is TGTGCCACAGGGAGGTGGGATCTCTCGGGACAGAGCTCCTACGAGCAGTACTTC. Translating gives CATGRWDLSGQSSYEQYF.

The rearrangement joins TRBV4-2 to TRBJ2-5; D ambiguous. Germline V gene data show CDR1 as LGHNA and CDR2 as YNFKEQ. V lost 0 bases, J lost 2 bases, and 16 bases lay in between. The CDR3 runs 17 residues. CDR3 nucleotides: TGTGCCAGCAGCCAAGAAAGTTCAGCGCCGCGACAAGAGACCCAGTACTTC. As protein: CASSQESSAPRQETQYF.

J is TRBJ1-5 and V is TRBV6-5; D is perhaps TRBD1 (5 bases). The CDR3 sequence is 12 residues long. Germline-derived CDR1 and CDR2 are MNHEY and SVGAGI. The ends were cut back, 6 bases at V and 3 bases at J, with 6 bases in the middle. CDR3 sequence (DNA): TGTGCCAGCAGAGGGACCAATCAGCCCCAGCATTTT. Protein sequence: CASRGTNQPQHF.

This rearrangement joins TRBV2 to TRBJ2-3, with D hard to call. CDR3 length: 14 residues. Germline V CDR1 and CDR2: SNHLY, FYNNEI. Between the trimmed V and J ends, which lost 4 bases and 6 bases, there was a span of 14 bases. In DNA form, the CDR3 reads TGTGCCAGCAGTGTCGGGCCAGCCATGGATACGCAGTATTTT. As protein: CASSVGPAMDTQYF. The variable domain in full, with the rest retrieved from reference TRBV2 and TRBJ2-3, is EPEVTQTPSHQVTQMGQEVILRCVPISNHLYFYWYRQILGQKVEFLVSFYNNEISEKSEIFDDQFSVERPDGSNFTLKIRSTKLEDSAMYFCASSVGPAMDTQYFGPGTRLTVL.

This chain connects TRBV30 to TRBJ2-3; D possibly corresponds to TRBD2 (5 bases). Germline lookup yields CDR1 GTSNPN and CDR2 SVGIG (reference sequence). CDR3 size: 12 residues. V lost 6 bases, J lost 0 bases, and 7 bases lay in between. This chain's CDR3 is CACRGSTDTQYF. The CDR3 region has the DNA TGTGCCTGTAGAGGGAGCACAGATACGCAGTATTTT.

The chain uses TRBV18 and TRBJ2-5; D gene unclear. Germline V gene data show CDR1 as KGHSH and CDR2 as LQKENI. This CDR3 contains 13 residues. Trimming left V 3 bases short and J 0 bases short, with 5 bases between. The CDR3 here is CASSPEYQETQYF. Here the CDR3 DNA reads TGTGCCAGCTCACCTGAGTACCAAGAGACCCAGTACTTC.

This sequence joins TRBV7-2 and TRBJ1-6; no clear D gene. With 1 base removed from V and 9 bases from J, the gap between germline ends came to 13 bases. This CDR3 has 15 amino acids. The germline V gene has CDR1 SGHTA and CDR2 FQGNSA. The CDR3 reads CASSLEAGSFSPLHF. CDR3 in DNA: TGTGCCAGCAGCTTAGAAGCGGGTAGTTTTTCACCCCTCCACTTT.

This chain connects TRBV19 to TRBJ2-1, with 10 bases that match TRBD2. The germline CDR1 and CDR2 sequences are LNHDA and SQIVND (reference sequence). The CDR3 length is 15 residues. V dropped 6 bases and J dropped 9; count of bases not matched to a gene: 11. CDR3 loop: CASSHPASGSSEQFF. The DNA of the CDR3 is TGTGCCAGTAGCCACCCGGCTAGCGGGAGTTCTGAGCAGTTCTTC.

The genes are TRBV19 and TRBJ1-4, with D perhaps matching TRBD1 (6 bases). CDR1 LNHDA and CDR2 SQIVND come from the germline V gene (reference sequence). The CDR3 covers 15 residues. Trimming cost V 7 bases and J 10 bases, with 22 bases left between them. The CDR3 DNA follows: TGTGCCAGTACCCCAGGGGAGGACAGACGGGGAAAACTGTTTTTT. Amino acid sequence: CASTPGEDRRGKLFF.

This chain's CDR3 is CAIASTSHPEGYTF. CDR3 DNA: TGTGCCATCGCTTCAACTTCGCATCCGGAGGGCTACACCTTC. This chain uses TRBV10-3 with TRBJ1-2; the D is unclear. The germline V and J ends were trimmed by 8 bases and 8 bases, with 21 bases remaining between them. Germline V gives CDR1 ENHRY, CDR2 SYGVKD. This CDR3 spans 14 amino acids.

The gene calls are TRBV7-2 and TRBJ2-7; 9 bases align to TRBD2. Germline V gives CDR1 SGHTA, CDR2 FQGNSA. With 5 bases clipped from V and 2 bases from J, the junction kept 7 bases outside the gene matches. The CDR3 runs 15 residues. CDR3 in DNA: TGTGCCAGCAGCATTCTGCGGGGGGGAACCTACGAGCAGTACTTC. It encodes CASSILRGGTYEQYF.

This rearrangement joins TRBV6-1 to TRBJ1-2; D possibly corresponds to TRBD1 (5 bases). V was cut by 3 bases and J by 7 bases, with 12 bases left in between. Germline lookup yields CDR1 MNHNS and CDR2 SASEGT. The length of the CDR3 is 13 residues. CDR3 bases: TGTGCCAGCAGTGACACATCAAGGGGTGGCTACACCTTC. Encoded protein: CASSDTSRGGYTF.

In this sample, this clone turned up once. At one end the junction does not follow the germline gene, possibly because of a read error. The rearrangement joins TRBV28 to TRBJ2-3; tentative D call: TRBD1 (6 bases). In germline, CDR1 is MDHEN, CDR2 SYDVKM. The CDR3 is 13 amino acids. The CDR3 reads CASTPEPGDMQYF. In DNA, the CDR3 is TGTGCCAGCACTCCAGAGCCAGGGGATATGCAGTATTTT. Looking up the rest from reference TRBV28 and TRBJ2-3 gives the full variable domain: DVKVTQSSRYLVKRTGEKVFLECVQDMDHENMFWYRQDPGLGLRLIYFSYDVKMKEKGDIPEGYSVSREKKERFSLILESASTNQTSMYLCASTPEPGDMQYFGPGTRLTVL.

V is TRBV7-9 and J is TRBJ2-3; no clear D. Per germline, CDR1 SEHNR and CDR2 FQNEAQ (reference sequence). This CDR3 comprises 13 residues. Trimming took 6 bases from V and 6 from J, leaving 13 bases between them. DNA for the CDR3: TGTGCCAGCAGATCAGTTAGGACGGATACGCAGTATTTT. Protein: CASRSVRTDTQYF.

V is TRBV7-2 and J is TRBJ2-5; 9 bases agree with TRBD1. V lost 7 bases and J lost 4; bases outside the gene matches: 7. The CDR3 spans 14 residues. Germline V gene data show CDR1 as SGHTA and CDR2 as FQGNSA. The CDR3 is CASKGDRASETQYF. In DNA, the CDR3 is TGTGCCAGCAAAGGGGACAGGGCTTCAGAGACCCAGTACTTC. The whole variable domain, remainder taken from reference TRBV7-2 and TRBJ2-5, is GAGVSQSPSNKVTEKGKDVELRCDPISGHTALYWYRQSLGQGLEFLIYFQGNSAPDKSGLPSDRFSAERTGGSVSTLTIQRTQQEDSAVYLCASKGDRASETQYFGPGTRLLVL.

CDR3 DNA sequence: TGTGCCAGTAGTGGTAGGACTAGCGGGATCTTTAGCTCCTACAATGAGCAGTTCTTC. Translating gives CASSGRTSGIFSSYNEQFF. J is TRBJ2-1 and V is TRBV19, with 12 nucleotides matching TRBD2. J was trimmed by 0 bases and V by 5 bases; bases with no gene match: 11. CDR3 length equals 19 residues. The germline V gene has CDR1 LNHDA and CDR2 SQIVND (reference sequence).

The sample holds a few counts of this clone. The V and J genes are TRBV15 and TRBJ1-5; D is unclear. Looked up from germline, CDR1 is LNHNV and CDR2 is YYDKDF (reference sequence). The CDR3 has 14 residues. The ends were cut back, 1 base at V and 1 base at J, with 5 bases in the middle. The CDR3 coding sequence is TGTGCCACCAGCAGAGGTCAAAGCAATCAGCCCCAGCATTTT. Translated, it gives CATSRGQSNQPQHF.

The chain is built from TRBV7-8 and TRBJ2-5; the D is unclear. The CDR3 spans 14 residues. The germline V gene encodes CDR1 SGHVS and CDR2 FQNEAQ. V shed 3 bases and J shed 3 bases, with 11 bases lying between them. The CDR3 sequence is CASSFLRSKETQYF. For the CDR3, the DNA is TGTGCCAGCAGCTTTTTGCGGTCGAAAGAGACCCAGTACTTC.

This clone came up once. V usage is TRBV19 and J usage is TRBJ2-1, with 13 bases matching TRBD2. The CDR3 loop spans 18 amino acids. Losses at the gene ends were 7 bases for V and 8 bases for J; bases not matched to a gene: 17. CDR1 and CDR2 from the germline V gene are LNHDA and SQIVND (reference sequence). The CDR3 region is CASTGRTIGTSGIDEQFF. The CDR3 DNA follows: TGTGCCAGTACGGGACGGACGATCGGGACTAGCGGGATCGATGAGCAGTTCTTC.

The J gene is TRBJ2-6, the V gene TRBV2; no reliable D call. Trimming took 7 bases from V and 0 from J, leaving 7 bases between them. The CDR3 loop spans 14 amino acids. CDR1 is SNHLY and CDR2 is FYNNEI in the germline V gene. The CDR3 is CASKVDSGANVLTF. CDR3 nucleotide sequence: TGTGCCAGCAAAGTCGACTCTGGGGCCAACGTCCTGACTTTC.

V is TRBV28 and J is TRBJ1-3; 9 bases line up with TRBD1. CDR3 length equals 16 residues. Losses at the gene ends were 7 bases for V and 5 bases for J; bases not matched to a gene: 12. The V gene's germline CDR1 is MDHEN and CDR2 SYDVKM. CDR3 DNA sequence: TGTGCCAGCACCCGCTCCGGGACAGGGCTGCGAAACACCATATATTTT. This translates into CASTRSGTGLRNTIYF.

The genes are TRBV28 and TRBJ1-2, with D maybe TRBD1 (6 bases). This CDR3 comprises 13 residues. Germline-derived CDR1 and CDR2 are MDHEN and SYDVKM. Trimming took 4 bases from V and 3 from J, leaving 9 bases between them. CDR3 protein: CASSSQGYYGYTF. Here the CDR3 DNA reads TGTGCCAGCAGTTCGCAGGGGTACTATGGCTACACCTTC.

J is TRBJ1-5 and V is TRBV19; D is possibly TRBD1 (5 bases). Germline V gives CDR1 LNHDA, CDR2 SQIVND (reference sequence). The CDR3 runs 16 residues. V was trimmed by 3 bases and J by 4 bases, leaving 16 bases between them. CDR3 amino acids: CASSILGDVANQPQHF. The CDR3 DNA is TGTGCCAGTAGTATTTTGGGGGACGTCGCAAATCAGCCCCAGCATTTT. Supplemented by reference TRBV19 and TRBJ1-5, the full variable domain reads DGGITQSPKYLFRKEGQNVTLSCEQNLNHDAMYWYRQDPGQGLRLIYYSQIVNDFQKGDIAEGYSVSREKKESFPLTVTSAQKNPTAFYLCASSILGDVANQPQHFGDGTRLSIL.

V is TRBV30 and J is TRBJ2-6; D is unclear. V was shortened by 2 bases and J by 0 bases, with 5 bases between the two germline ends. In germline, CDR1 is GTSNPN, CDR2 SVGIG (reference sequence). This CDR3 region has 14 residues. The CDR3 loop is CAWSRPSGANVLTF. The DNA for the CDR3 is TGTGCCTGGAGTAGGCCCTCTGGGGCCAACGTCCTGACTTTC.

This chain links TRBV4-2 with TRBJ1-5; weak D call: TRBD1 (6 bases). V was trimmed by 0 bases and J by 4 bases, leaving 13 bases between them. In germline, CDR1 is LGHNA, CDR2 YNFKEQ. This CDR3 contains 16 residues. The CDR3 sequence is CASSQEGAGANQPQHF. CDR3 DNA sequence: TGTGCCAGCAGCCAAGAAGGGGCAGGGGCGAATCAGCCCCAGCATTTT.

The chain joins TRBV2 to TRBJ2-3; TRBD2 is a possible D gene (5 bases). Trimming cost V 6 bases and J 2 bases, with 12 bases left between them. This CDR3 has 14 residues. Germline CDR1 reads SNHLY; CDR2 reads FYNNEI. The CDR3 nucleotides read TGTGCCAGCAGCCGCGGCCGGGACACAGATACGCAGTATTTT. Protein: CASSRGRDTDTQYF.

The V and J genes are TRBV6-6 and TRBJ2-3, with 11 bases lining up with TRBD2. Germline assignment: CDR1 MNHNY and CDR2 SVGAGI (reference sequence). The junction had 9 bases not matched to a gene; V was cut back by 8 bases and J by 5 bases. The CDR3 is made up of 15 amino acids. CDR3 in DNA: TGTGCCAGCCCTCCTAGCGGGGGGAACATAGATACGCAGTATTTT. Translated: CASPPSGGNIDTQYF.

Of note for this clone: Sequence at one end of the junction differs from germline and may be a read error. The chain recombines TRBV5-1 with TRBJ1-1; 7 bases are a match to TRBD1. This CDR3 spans 14 amino acids. Germline values: CDR1 SGHRS, CDR2 YFSETQ. This chain's CDR3 is CASSAQGRDTKAFF. CDR3 bases: TGCGCCAGCAGCGCACAGGGGAGGGACACTAAAGCTTTCTTT.

This clone was seen a few times. The chain combines TRBV4-2 with TRBJ2-7, with TRBD1 matching over 8 bases. This CDR3 has 17 residues. After removal of 0 bases from V and 3 bases from J, the junction contained 10 bases not matched to a gene. Per the germline V gene, CDR1 is LGHNA and CDR2 is YNFKEQ. The CDR3 coding sequence is TGTGCCAGCAGCCAAGACGCAGGGGGCGAGGGGGACTACGAGCAGTACTTC. Protein sequence: CASSQDAGGEGDYEQYF.

The V call is TRBV2, the J call TRBJ1-1; D gene unclear. Germline loops: CDR1 SNHLY, CDR2 FYNNEI. This CDR3 has 14 amino acids. V lost 7 bases and J lost 9, with 21 bases in between. The CDR3 region has the DNA TGTGCCAGCAATGGCAGATTTCGCGGGGAACAAGCTTTCTTT. Encoded protein: CASNGRFRGEQAFF.

The chain links TRBV6-5 to TRBJ2-3; D remains ambiguous. Trimming took off 6 bases at V and 2 bases at J, with 15 bases between the two ends. The CDR3 is made up of 15 amino acids. Germline V gene sequence: CDR1 MNHEY, CDR2 SVGAGI. The CDR3 is CASSPLDVDTDTQYF. The CDR3 coding sequence is TGTGCCAGCAGCCCTCTTGACGTCGACACAGATACGCAGTATTTT.

CDR3 residues: CASRQHRAGQPQHF. The CDR3 DNA reads as TGTGCCAGCAGACAACACAGGGCGGGTCAGCCCCAGCATTTT. V and J are TRBV6-6 and TRBJ1-5, with TRBD1 as a possible D gene (6 bases). The CDR3 length is 14 residues. The germline gives CDR1 MNHNY, CDR2 SVGAGI (reference sequence). Trimming shortened V by 6 bases and J by 6 bases, and 15 bases separated the two germline ends.